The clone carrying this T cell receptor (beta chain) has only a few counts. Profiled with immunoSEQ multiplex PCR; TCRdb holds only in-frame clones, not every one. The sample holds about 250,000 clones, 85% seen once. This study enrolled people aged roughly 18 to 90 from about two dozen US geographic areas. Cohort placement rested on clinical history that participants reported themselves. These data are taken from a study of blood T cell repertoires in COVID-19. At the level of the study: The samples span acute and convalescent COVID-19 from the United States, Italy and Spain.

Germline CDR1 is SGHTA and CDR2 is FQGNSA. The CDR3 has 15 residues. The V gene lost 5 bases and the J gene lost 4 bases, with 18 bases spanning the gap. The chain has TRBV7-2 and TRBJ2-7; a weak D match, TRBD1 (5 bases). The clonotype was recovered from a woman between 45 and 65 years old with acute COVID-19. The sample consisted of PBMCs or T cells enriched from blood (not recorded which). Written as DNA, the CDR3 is TGTGCCAGCAGCCCCAGGCAGGGTAGTCCGTACGAGCAGTACTTC. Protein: CASSPRQGSPYEQYF.